This note documents a single T cell receptor (beta chain) sequence. Antigen unknown. The data belong to a study of T cell responses to AZD1222 COVID-19 vaccine. Losses at the gene ends were 0 bases for V and 4 bases for J; bases not matched to a gene: 4. Germline values: CDR1 LGHNA, CDR2 YSLEER. The CDR3 runs 16 residues. Sequenced by immunoSEQ multiplex PCR; TCRdb stores in-frame clones only, minus some. The sample consists of roughly 110,000 clones, about nine tenths of them appearing once. Study-wide results and caveats: Females made up more of the donors, who were largely white British, and clonal diversity may have come out too low. Nearly half of unique spike-specific TCRs reportedly avoided B.1.351 and B.1.1.7 mutated regions.

Sample: peripheral blood, taken 28 days after the second AZD1222 dose. The chain joins TRBV4-3 to TRBJ2-1; 9 positions match TRBD2. The source is an adult who received the AZD1222 COVID-19 vaccine. The DNA of the CDR3 is TGCGCCAGCAGCCAAGATGGAAGCGGGGGGTACAATGAGCAGTTCTTC. Translating it yields CASSQDGSGGYNEQFF.